Each of the 3 T cell receptor beta chains below was sequenced from the same sample in a study of human T cells and chemical hapten exposure. TCRdb reanalysed the RACE reads using MiXCR and keeps one entry per CDR3 protein. The table includes about 65,000 distinct CDR3 sequences, roughly 6.1% detected once. Time point defined: healthy volunteer bleed at 6 weeks. Total RNA was extracted from unfractionated whole blood. Sequencing was done on a sample of whole blood. The receptor source for this set is a female donor in good health. Some clones in this sample may be carry-over from other donors' samples.

This clonotype was found a few times. The chain is built from TRBV2 and TRBJ1-1; no reliable D call. Trimming stripped 1 base from V and 1 base from J, with 7 bases between. Germline V lookup: CDR1 SNHLY, CDR2 FYNNEI. CDR3 length equals 14 residues. CDR3 amino acids: CASSEGRGNTEAFF. The CDR3 coding sequence is TGTGCCAGCAGTGAAGGGCGGGGGAACACTGAAGCTTTCTTT.

This clonotype came up a few times. The gene calls are TRBV14 and TRBJ2-7; no reliable D call. The CDR3 spans 13 residues. V was cut by 0 bases and J by 6 bases, with 9 bases left in between. Germline V CDR1 and CDR2: SGHDN, FVKESK. CDR3 in DNA: TGTGCCAGCAGCCAAGATGGACGGTCCGAGCAGTACTTC. Translation gives CASSQDGRSEQYF.

This clonotype was picked up a small number of times. The chain carries TRBV11-2 and TRBJ2-2; 10 positions agree with TRBD2. Germline values: CDR1 SGHAT, CDR2 FQNNGV. Losses at the gene ends were 5 bases for V and 6 bases for J; bases not matched to a gene: 12. This CDR3 contains 17 residues. CDR3 loop: CASSRVLAGVVSGELFF. Written as DNA, the CDR3 is TGTGCCAGCAGCCGGGTTCTAGCGGGAGTGGTGTCCGGGGAGCTGTTTTTT.